Listed below are T cell receptor beta chains from one sample, sequenced in a study of OX40 agonist ivuxolimab in advanced cancers. Clones were sequenced by immunoSEQ multiplex PCR, and TCRdb holds only the in-frame ones, with some missing. Here the sample spans roughly 53,000 clones, roughly 80% being singletons. Sample: CD4+ or CD8+ T cells sorted from blood, taken in a trial of the OX40 agonist ivuxolimab. Receptors were obtained from an adult with an advanced solid tumor such as melanoma, head and neck, liver or kidney cancer. Each CDR3 is given with its conserved first and last residue. Fields, in order: J gene, clone size, V gene, D gene, CDR3 length, CDR3 protein, CDR3 DNA. A D gene is named only where the DNA matches it firmly. A row's size may be missing; if present it is once, few, many or a size class.

J: TRBJ2-7
size: few
V: TRBV7-9
D: -
length: 13
CDR3: CASSPGSRGEQYF
DNA: TGTGCCAGCAGCCCAGGGAGCCGGGGGGAGCAGTACTTC

J: TRBJ1-6
size: once
V: TRBV6-5
D: TRBD1
length: 14
CDR3: CASSYPRGRAPLHF
DNA: TGTGCCAGCAGTTACCCTAGGGGGCGCGCACCCCTCCACTTT

J: TRBJ2-1
size: -
V: TRBV7-9
D: -
length: 11
CDR3: CASSYYNEQFF
DNA: TGTGCCAGCAGCTACTACAATGAGCAGTTCTTC

J: TRBJ2-7
size: -
V: TRBV6-5
D: TRBD2
length: 14
CDR3: CASSRVREDYEQYF
DNA: TGTGCCAGCAGTAGAGTCCGGGAGGACTACGAGCAGTACTTC

J: TRBJ2-2
size: -
V: TRBV23-1
D: -
length: 16
CDR3: CASSQSRDGNTGELFF
DNA: TGCGCCAGCAGTCAATCAAGGGACGGAAACACCGGGGAGCTGTTTTTT

J: TRBJ1-1
size: -
V: TRBV9
D: -
length: 13
CDR3: CASSAFAGSEAFF
DNA: TGTGCCAGCAGCGCCTTCGCAGGGTCTGAAGCTTTCTTT

J: TRBJ2-5
size: -
V: TRBV7-9
D: -
length: 15
CDR3: CASSFGGASQETQYF
DNA: TGTGCCAGCAGCTTCGGGGGCGCGTCTCAAGAGACCCAGTACTTC

J: TRBJ1-4
size: -
V: TRBV5-4
D: TRBD1
length: 14
CDR3: CASSATGGFEKLFF
DNA: TGTGCCAGCAGCGCGACAGGGGGCTTTGAAAAACTGTTTTTT

J: TRBJ1-1
size: medium-sized
V: TRBV20-1
D: -
length: 11
CDR3: CSCRQGEFAFF
DNA: TGCAGTTGCCGCCAGGGCGAGTTTGCTTTCTTT

J: TRBJ1-2
size: -
V: TRBV27
D: -
length: 11
CDR3: CATIANYGYTF
DNA: TGTGCCACGATAGCTAACTATGGCTACACCTTC

J: TRBJ1-1
size: -
V: TRBV7-6
D: TRBD1
length: 16
CDR3: CASSPTGGRWGTEAFF
DNA: TGTGCCAGCAGCCCGACAGGGGGAAGGTGGGGGACTGAAGCTTTCTTT

J: TRBJ1-2
size: -
V: TRBV5-1
D: TRBD1
length: 16
CDR3: CASSFAGQGENYGYTF
DNA: TGCGCCAGCAGCTTTGCCGGACAGGGGGAGAACTATGGCTACACCTTC

J: TRBJ1-5
size: -
V: TRBV18
D: -
length: 13
CDR3: CASQDRPHQPQHF
DNA: TGTGCCAGCCAAGACAGGCCGCATCAGCCCCAGCATTTT

J: TRBJ2-3
size: few
V: TRBV5-8
D: TRBD2
length: 17
CDR3: CASSRGGGGGGTDTQYF
DNA: TGTGCCAGCAGCCGGGGGGGCGGCGGGGGAGGCACAGATACGCAGTATTTT

J: TRBJ1-2
size: -
V: TRBV4-2
D: TRBD1
length: 16
CDR3: CASSQDGVGTAQGYTF
DNA: TGTGCCAGCAGCCAAGATGGGGTTGGGACAGCCCAGGGCTACACCTTC

J: TRBJ2-7
size: -
V: TRBV4-1
D: -
length: 15
CDR3: CASSQVGGGPYEQYF
DNA: TGCGCCAGCAGCCAAGTGGGCGGGGGCCCCTACGAGCAGTACTTC

J: TRBJ1-5
size: -
V: TRBV5-4
D: TRBD1
length: 15
CDR3: CASSSDRDSGQPQHF
DNA: TGTGCCAGCAGCAGTGACAGGGACTCCGGTCAGCCCCAGCATTTT

J: TRBJ2-5
size: -
V: TRBV11-3
D: -
length: 13
CDR3: CASSLNSKETQYF
DNA: TGTGCCAGCAGCTTAAACAGTAAAGAGACCCAGTACTTC

J: TRBJ1-5
size: once
V: TRBV7-9
D: TRBD1
length: 15
CDR3: CASSSQGARVQPQHF
DNA: TGTGCCAGCAGTTCCCAGGGGGCGCGGGTTCAGCCCCAGCATTTT

J: TRBJ2-7
size: -
V: TRBV19
D: TRBD1
length: 13
CDR3: CATSRQGINEQYF
DNA: TGTGCCACCTCCCGACAGGGGATCAACGAGCAGTACTTC

J: TRBJ1-5
size: once
V: TRBV7-9
D: TRBD1
length: 17
CDR3: CASSQHFMDRNNQPQHF
DNA: TGTGCCAGCAGCCAACACTTCATGGACAGGAACAATCAGCCCCAGCATTTT

J: TRBJ2-1
size: -
V: TRBV2
D: -
length: 12
CDR3: CASRGPHNEQFF
DNA: TGTGCCAGCAGGGGCCCCCACAATGAGCAGTTCTTC

J: TRBJ1-2
size: -
V: TRBV30
D: TRBD1
length: 13
CDR3: CAWSVKGGDGYTF
DNA: TGTGCCTGGAGTGTAAAAGGGGGCGATGGCTACACCTTC

J: TRBJ1-1
size: -
V: TRBV19
D: -
length: 13
CDR3: CASRIRGKTEAFF
DNA: TGTGCCAGTAGGATAAGGGGGAAGACTGAAGCTTTCTTT

J: TRBJ2-3
size: -
V: TRBV18
D: -
length: 17
CDR3: CASSPLAPGASTDTQYF
DNA: TGTGCCAGCTCACCACTCGCCCCAGGGGCTAGCACAGATACGCAGTATTTT

J: TRBJ2-7
size: -
V: TRBV11-3
D: -
length: 15
CDR3: CASSLAYDRTYEQYF
DNA: TGTGCCAGCAGCTTAGCTTACGATAGAACCTACGAGCAGTACTTC

J: TRBJ1-2
size: -
V: TRBV10-3
D: -
length: 15
CDR3: CAISESGSPHYGYTF
DNA: TGTGCCATCAGTGAGTCCGGGTCACCTCACTATGGCTACACCTTC

J: TRBJ1-4
size: few
V: TRBV30
D: -
length: 14
CDR3: CAWSAGVVWEKLFF
DNA: TGTGCCTGGAGTGCGGGGGTCGTATGGGAAAAACTGTTTTTT

J: TRBJ1-2
size: -
V: TRBV11-2
D: -
length: 15
CDR3: CASARGEGKNYGYTF
DNA: TGTGCCAGCGCGAGGGGGGAAGGGAAAAACTATGGCTACACCTTC

J: TRBJ1-1
size: -
V: TRBV29-1
D: -
length: 13
CDR3: CSVVRVMNTEAFF
DNA: TGCAGCGTTGTCAGGGTCATGAACACTGAAGCTTTCTTT

J: TRBJ1-6
size: once
V: TRBV6-6
D: -
length: 14
CDR3: CASSLVGVDSPLHF
DNA: TGTGCCAGCAGTCTAGTTGGGGTTGATTCACCCCTCCACTTT

J: TRBJ2-7
size: -
V: TRBV5-1
D: -
length: 14
CDR3: CASSLQGTVYEQYF
DNA: TGCGCCAGCAGCCTGCAAGGGACGGTCTACGAGCAGTACTTC

J: TRBJ1-5
size: once
V: TRBV6-5
D: -
length: 14
CDR3: CASSAGVGNQPQHF
DNA: TGTGCCAGCAGTGCAGGGGTCGGCAATCAGCCCCAGCATTTT

J: TRBJ2-7
size: -
V: TRBV6-5
D: TRBD1
length: 14
CDR3: CAGHRDRVPYEQYF
DNA: TGTGCCGGACACCGGGACAGGGTCCCCTACGAGCAGTACTTC

J: TRBJ2-3
size: -
V: TRBV5-1
D: -
length: 16
CDR3: CASSPGLEKGTDTQYF
DNA: TGCGCCAGCAGCCCAGGCTTGGAAAAGGGGACAGATACGCAGTATTTT

J: TRBJ2-7
size: once
V: TRBV29-1
D: TRBD2
length: 14
CDR3: CSGLGLAGGYEQYF
DNA: TGCAGCGGCCTGGGGCTAGCGGGGGGCTACGAGCAGTACTTC

J: TRBJ2-3
size: -
V: TRBV7-2
D: -
length: 13
CDR3: CASSSVSLDTQYF
DNA: TGTGCCAGCAGCTCAGTAAGTTTAGATACGCAGTATTTT

J: TRBJ1-5
size: -
V: TRBV19
D: -
length: 14
CDR3: CASSISHSNQPQHF
DNA: TGTGCCAGTAGTATCAGTCATAGCAATCAGCCCCAGCATTTT

J: TRBJ1-1
size: -
V: TRBV18
D: -
length: 15
CDR3: CASSPRTDLNTEAFF
DNA: TGTGCCAGCTCACCACGGACAGACTTGAACACTGAAGCTTTCTTT

J: TRBJ2-1
size: -
V: TRBV2
D: TRBD2
length: 14
CDR3: CASSAGGGGNEQFF
DNA: TGTGCCAGCAGTGCGGGGGGTGGTGGGAATGAGCAGTTCTTC

J: TRBJ2-7
size: -
V: TRBV2
D: TRBD2
length: 14
CDR3: CASSGSGGASEQYF
DNA: TGTGCCAGCAGTGGTAGCGGGGGGGCCTCCGAGCAGTACTTC

J: TRBJ2-7
size: -
V: TRBV25-1
D: -
length: 14
CDR3: CASSVSRGIYEQYF
DNA: TGTGCCAGCAGTGTGAGCAGGGGAATCTACGAGCAGTACTTC

J: TRBJ2-3
size: few
V: TRBV7-9
D: -
length: 17
CDR3: CASSLFRQIIRTDTQYF
DNA: TGTGCCAGCAGCTTATTCCGACAGATAATACGCACAGATACGCAGTATTTT

J: TRBJ1-4
size: -
V: TRBV5-5
D: -
length: 16
CDR3: CASSSSGRLHNEKLFF
DNA: TGTGCCAGCAGCTCCTCAGGTAGACTTCATAATGAAAAACTGTTTTTT

J: TRBJ1-5
size: -
V: TRBV9
D: -
length: 15
CDR3: CASSVGGGVRQPQHF
DNA: TGTGCCAGCAGCGTAGGGGGCGGGGTCCGGCAGCCCCAGCATTTT

J: TRBJ2-7
size: -
V: TRBV5-1
D: TRBD2
length: 13
CDR3: CASSLVSGNEQYF
DNA: TGCGCCAGCAGCTTGGTTAGCGGGAACGAGCAGTACTTC

J: TRBJ2-3
size: -
V: TRBV27
D: -
length: 15
CDR3: CASSLAGRGTDTQYF
DNA: TGTGCCAGCAGTTTAGCGGGAAGGGGCACAGATACGCAGTATTTT

J: TRBJ1-4
size: -
V: TRBV7-9
D: -
length: 16
CDR3: CASSLGFRGTNEKLFF
DNA: TGTGCCAGCAGCTTAGGCTTCCGGGGAACTAATGAAAAACTGTTTTTT

J: TRBJ2-3
size: -
V: TRBV5-1
D: -
length: 16
CDR3: CASSRTGNLLGDTQYF
DNA: TGCGCCAGCAGCCGAACAGGGAATCTACTTGGAGATACGCAGTATTTT

J: TRBJ2-3
size: -
V: TRBV20-1
D: -
length: 11
CDR3: CSAHSRNTQYF
DNA: TGCAGTGCACATAGCCGAAATACGCAGTATTTT

J: TRBJ2-4
size: -
V: TRBV7-9
D: TRBD1
length: 14
CDR3: CASSVDRVKNIQYF
DNA: TGTGCCAGCAGCGTCGACAGGGTGAAAAACATTCAGTACTTC

J: TRBJ2-6
size: -
V: TRBV7-9
D: -
length: 13
CDR3: CASSLQASNVLTF
DNA: TGTGCCAGCAGCTTACAGGCATCCAACGTCCTGACTTTC

J: TRBJ2-3
size: -
V: TRBV7-2
D: -
length: 15
CDR3: CASSLAGVRADTQYF
DNA: TGTGCCAGCAGCTTAGCGGGGGTCCGGGCAGATACGCAGTATTTT

J: TRBJ2-5
size: few
V: TRBV10-2
D: -
length: 13
CDR3: CASSGVARETQYF
DNA: TGCGCCAGCAGTGGAGTAGCCCGGGAGACCCAGTACTTC